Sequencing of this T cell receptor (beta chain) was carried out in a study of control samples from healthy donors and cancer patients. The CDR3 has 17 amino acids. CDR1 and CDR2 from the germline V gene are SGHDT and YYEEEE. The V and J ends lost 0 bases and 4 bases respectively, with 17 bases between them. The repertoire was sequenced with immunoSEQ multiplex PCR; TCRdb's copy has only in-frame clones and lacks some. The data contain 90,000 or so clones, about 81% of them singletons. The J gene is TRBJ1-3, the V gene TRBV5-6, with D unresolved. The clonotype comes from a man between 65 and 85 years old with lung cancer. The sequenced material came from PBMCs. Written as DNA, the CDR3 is TGTGCCAGCAGCTTGGCCTTGGACCACAGTAGGGGAAACACCATATATTTT. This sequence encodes CASSLALDHSRGNTIYF.